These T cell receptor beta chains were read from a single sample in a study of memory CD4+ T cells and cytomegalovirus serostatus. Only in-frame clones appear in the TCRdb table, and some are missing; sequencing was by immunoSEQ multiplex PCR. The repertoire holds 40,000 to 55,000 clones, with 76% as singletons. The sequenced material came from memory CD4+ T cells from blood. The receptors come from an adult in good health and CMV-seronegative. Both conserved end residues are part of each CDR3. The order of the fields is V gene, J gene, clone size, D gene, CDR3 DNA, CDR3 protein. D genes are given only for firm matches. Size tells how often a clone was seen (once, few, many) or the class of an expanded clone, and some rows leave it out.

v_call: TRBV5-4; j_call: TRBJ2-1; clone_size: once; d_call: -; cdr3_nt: TGTGCCAGCAGTCTCGGGGGTGCTGCTGGCAATGAGCAGTTCTTC; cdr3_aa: CASSLGGAAGNEQFF
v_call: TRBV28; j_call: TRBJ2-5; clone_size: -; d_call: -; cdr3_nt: TGTGCCAGCAGCCCCCCTATTACCGGCCAAGAGACCCAGTACTTC; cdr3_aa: CASSPPITGQETQYF
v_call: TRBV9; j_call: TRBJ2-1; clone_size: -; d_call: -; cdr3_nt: TGTGCCAGCAGCGCCCCAGGGTTGAGGCAGTTCTTC; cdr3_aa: CASSAPGLRQFF
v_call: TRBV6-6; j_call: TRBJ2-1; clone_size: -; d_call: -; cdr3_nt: TGTGCCAGCAGTTACTCGACGGGTTCCTACAATGAGCAGTTCTTC; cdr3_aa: CASSYSTGSYNEQFF
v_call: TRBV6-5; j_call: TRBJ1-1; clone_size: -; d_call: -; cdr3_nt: TGTGCCAGCAGTTACTTACAGGGCAACACTGAAGCTTTCTTT; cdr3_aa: CASSYLQGNTEAFF
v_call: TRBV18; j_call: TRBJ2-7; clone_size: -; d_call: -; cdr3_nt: TGTGCCAGCTCACCAGACCGACTCTACGAGCAGTACTTC; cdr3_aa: CASSPDRLYEQYF
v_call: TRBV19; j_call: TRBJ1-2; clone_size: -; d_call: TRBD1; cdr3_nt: TGTGCCAGTAGCAAGGACAGGGGGCTTTATGGCTACACCTTC; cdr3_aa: CASSKDRGLYGYTF
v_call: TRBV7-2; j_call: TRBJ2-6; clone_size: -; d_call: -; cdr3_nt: TGTGCCAGCAGCCGAAGAACGGGTTCACACTCTGGGGCCAACGTCCTGACTTTC; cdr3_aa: CASSRRTGSHSGANVLTF
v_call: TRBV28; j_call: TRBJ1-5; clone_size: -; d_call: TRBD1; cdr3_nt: TGTGCCAGCGACAGGGTAGGGCAGCCCCAGCATTTT; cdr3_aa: CASDRVGQPQHF
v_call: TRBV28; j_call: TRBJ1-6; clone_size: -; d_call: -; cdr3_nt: TGTGCCACCCGAACAGGGTTCAATTCACCCCTCCACTTT; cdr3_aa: CATRTGFNSPLHF
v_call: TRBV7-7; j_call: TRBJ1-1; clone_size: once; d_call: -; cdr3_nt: TGTGCCAGCAGCGCGTCAGAGAACACTGAAGCTTTCTTT; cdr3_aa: CASSASENTEAFF
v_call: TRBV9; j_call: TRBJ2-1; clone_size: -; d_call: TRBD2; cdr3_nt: TGTGCCAGCAGCGCTTCCGGGACTAGCGGGATGCAGTTCTTC; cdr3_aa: CASSASGTSGMQFF
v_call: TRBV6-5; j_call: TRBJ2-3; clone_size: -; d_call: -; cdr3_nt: TGTGCCAGCAGTTATCGGGGGCGAACAGATACGCAGTATTTT; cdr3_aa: CASSYRGRTDTQYF
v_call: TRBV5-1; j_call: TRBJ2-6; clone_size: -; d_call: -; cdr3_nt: TGCGCCAGCAGCCCCACCTACTTAGGTACCGGGGCCAACGTCCTGACTTTC; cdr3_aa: CASSPTYLGTGANVLTF
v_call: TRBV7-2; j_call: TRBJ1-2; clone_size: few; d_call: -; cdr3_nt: TGTGCCAGCAGCTTGAACAGGGATGGCTACACCTTC; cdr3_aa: CASSLNRDGYTF
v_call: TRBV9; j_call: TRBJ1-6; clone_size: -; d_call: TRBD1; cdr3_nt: TGTGCCAGCAGCGTAGAGGGACAGGCGAGTTCACCCCTCCACTTT; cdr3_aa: CASSVEGQASSPLHF
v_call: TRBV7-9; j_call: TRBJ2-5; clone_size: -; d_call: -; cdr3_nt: TGTGCCAGCAGCTTAGAATTGGAGACCCAGTACTTC; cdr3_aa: CASSLELETQYF
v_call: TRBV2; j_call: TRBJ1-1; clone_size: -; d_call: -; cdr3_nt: TGTGCCAGCACCGGGCAGGCCATGAACACTGAAGCTTTCTTT; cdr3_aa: CASTGQAMNTEAFF
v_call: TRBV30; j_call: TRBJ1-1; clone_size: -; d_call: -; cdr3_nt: TGTGCCTGGAGTGTAATCTGGGGTATTGAAGCTTTCTTT; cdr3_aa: CAWSVIWGIEAFF
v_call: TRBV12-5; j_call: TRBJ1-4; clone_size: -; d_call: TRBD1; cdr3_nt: TGTGCTAGTGGTTTGGTAGCAGGGGGCTATGAAAAACTGTTTTTT; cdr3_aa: CASGLVAGGYEKLFF
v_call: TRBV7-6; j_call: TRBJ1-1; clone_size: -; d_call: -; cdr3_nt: TGTGCCAGCAGCTCGGGACGGGGGAACACTGAAGCTTTCTTT; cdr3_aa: CASSSGRGNTEAFF
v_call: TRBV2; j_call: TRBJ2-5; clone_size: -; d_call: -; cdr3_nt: TGTGCCAGCAGATTGGCGGGGGAGACCCAGTACTTC; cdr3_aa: CASRLAGETQYF
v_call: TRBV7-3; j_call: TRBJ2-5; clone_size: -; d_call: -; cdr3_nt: TGTGCCAGCAGCTTAACGGGTAGAGAAGAGACCCAGTACTTC; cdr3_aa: CASSLTGREETQYF
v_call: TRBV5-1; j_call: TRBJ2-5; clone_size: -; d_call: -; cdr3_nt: TGCGCCAGCAGCTTGGAGGTCCCGCAAGAGACCCAGTACTTC; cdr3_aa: CASSLEVPQETQYF
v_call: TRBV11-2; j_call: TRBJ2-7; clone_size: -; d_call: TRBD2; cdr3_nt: TGTGCCAGCAGCTTAGAGTATCTAGCGGGGGTTTACGAGCAGTACTTC; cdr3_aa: CASSLEYLAGVYEQYF
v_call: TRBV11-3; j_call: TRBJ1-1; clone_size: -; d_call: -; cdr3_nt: TGTGCCAGCAGCTCCTCAGAGCAGAAGAACACTGAAGCTTTCTTT; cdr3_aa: CASSSSEQKNTEAFF
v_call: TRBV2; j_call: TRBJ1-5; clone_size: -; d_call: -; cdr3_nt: TGTGCCAGCAATCAAGGGTCTAATCAGCCCCAGCATTTT; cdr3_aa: CASNQGSNQPQHF
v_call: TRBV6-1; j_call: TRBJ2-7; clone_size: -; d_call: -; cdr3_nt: TGTGCCAGCACCGGATGGGGCTACGAGCAGTACTTC; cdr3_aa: CASTGWGYEQYF
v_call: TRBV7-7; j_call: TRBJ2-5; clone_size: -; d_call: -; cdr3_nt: TGTGCTAGCAGCTTAGGTCAAAGTTCGGGAGAGACCCAGTACTTC; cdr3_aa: CASSLGQSSGETQYF
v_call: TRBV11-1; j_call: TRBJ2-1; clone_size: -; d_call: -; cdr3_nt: TGTGCCAGCAGCTCGTCATCGGGCAATGAGCAGTTCTTC; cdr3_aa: CASSSSSGNEQFF
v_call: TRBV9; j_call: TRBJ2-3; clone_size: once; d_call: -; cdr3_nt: TGTGCCAGCAGCGTATTCGGCGCAGATACGCAGTATTTT; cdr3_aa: CASSVFGADTQYF
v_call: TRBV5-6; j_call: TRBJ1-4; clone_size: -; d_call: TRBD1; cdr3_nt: TGTGCCAGCAGCTCCCGGGACAGGGGGAATGAAAAACTGTTTTTT; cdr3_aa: CASSSRDRGNEKLFF
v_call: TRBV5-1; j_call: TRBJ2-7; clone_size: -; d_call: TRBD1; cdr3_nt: TGCGCCAGCAGCCGGGACAGGGCATACGAGCAGTACTTC; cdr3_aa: CASSRDRAYEQYF
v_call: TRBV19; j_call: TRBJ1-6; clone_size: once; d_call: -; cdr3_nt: TGTGCCAGTAGTACCCTGGTAGGGGACGCTTCACCCCTCCACTTT; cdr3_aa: CASSTLVGDASPLHF
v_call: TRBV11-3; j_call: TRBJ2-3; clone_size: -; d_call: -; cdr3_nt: TGTGCCAGCAGCTACCGCTCGAAGGATACGCAGTATTTT; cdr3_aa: CASSYRSKDTQYF
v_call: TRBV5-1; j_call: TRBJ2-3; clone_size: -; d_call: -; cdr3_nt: TGCGCCAGCAAAGGTATAGGGGATACGCAGTATTTT; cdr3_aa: CASKGIGDTQYF
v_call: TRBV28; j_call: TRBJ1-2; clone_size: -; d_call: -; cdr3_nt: TGTGCCAGCAGTTTAGGGGCAGAAGCCTATGGCTACACCTTC; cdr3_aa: CASSLGAEAYGYTF
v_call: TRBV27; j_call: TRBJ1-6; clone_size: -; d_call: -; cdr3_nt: TGTGCCAGCAGTTTAGCGGGGGACTCCTATAATTCACCCCTCCACTTT; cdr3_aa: CASSLAGDSYNSPLHF
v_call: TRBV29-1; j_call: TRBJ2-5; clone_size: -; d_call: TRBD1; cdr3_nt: TGCAGCGGCCTACAGGGGGAAGAGACCCAGTACTTC; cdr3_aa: CSGLQGEETQYF
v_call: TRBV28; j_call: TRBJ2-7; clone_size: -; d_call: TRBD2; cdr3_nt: TGTGCCAGCAGTTTAGGCGGGGGGGCTTTTGGCTCCTACGAGCAGTACTTC; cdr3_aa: CASSLGGGAFGSYEQYF
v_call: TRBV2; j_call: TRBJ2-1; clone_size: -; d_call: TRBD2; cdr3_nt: TGTGCCAGCAGTGGACTAGCGGGCAATGAGCAGTTCTTC; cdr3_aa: CASSGLAGNEQFF
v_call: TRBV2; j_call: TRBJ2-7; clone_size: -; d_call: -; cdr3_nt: TGTGCCAGCAGTACCCGAGGGTCCGGACCTACTCCGCAGTACTTC; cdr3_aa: CASSTRGSGPTPQYF
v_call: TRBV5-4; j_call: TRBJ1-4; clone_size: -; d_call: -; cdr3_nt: TGTGCCAGCAGCTTGCTCGGGACTTCGGCTAATGAAAAACTGTTTTTT; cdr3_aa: CASSLLGTSANEKLFF
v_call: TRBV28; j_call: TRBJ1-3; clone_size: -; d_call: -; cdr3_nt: TGTGCCAGCAGCCGTGGGACCTCTGGAAACACCATATATTTT; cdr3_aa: CASSRGTSGNTIYF
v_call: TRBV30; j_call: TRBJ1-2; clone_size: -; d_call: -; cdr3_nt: TGTGCCTGGAGTGGTATAATGCTGGACTATGGCTACACCTTC; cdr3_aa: CAWSGIMLDYGYTF
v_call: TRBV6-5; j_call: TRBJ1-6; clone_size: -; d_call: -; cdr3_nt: TGTGCCAGCAGTTACTTCGACAGAAATTCACCCCTCCACTTT; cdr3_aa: CASSYFDRNSPLHF
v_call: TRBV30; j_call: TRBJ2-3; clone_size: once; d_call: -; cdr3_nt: TGTGCCTGGAGTGTCTGGGGGGCCTATACGCAGTATTTT; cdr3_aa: CAWSVWGAYTQYF
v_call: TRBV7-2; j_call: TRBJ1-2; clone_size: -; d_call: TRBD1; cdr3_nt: TGTGCCAGCAGCTACACAGGGGGGGCTAACTATGGCTACACCTTC; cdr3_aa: CASSYTGGANYGYTF
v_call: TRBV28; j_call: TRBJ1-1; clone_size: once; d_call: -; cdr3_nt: TGTGCCAGCAGACTACGGGGGAACACTGAAGCTTTCTTT; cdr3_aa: CASRLRGNTEAFF
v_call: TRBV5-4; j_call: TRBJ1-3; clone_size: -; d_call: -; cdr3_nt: TGTGCCAGCAGCTTGGCCGGGGGGGCTGGAAACACCATATATTTT; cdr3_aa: CASSLAGGAGNTIYF
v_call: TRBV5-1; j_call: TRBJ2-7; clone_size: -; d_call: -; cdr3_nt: TGCGCCAGCAGCTTGGCCCTCGGAGGGGGACCCCAGGCCTACGAGCAGTACTTC; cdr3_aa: CASSLALGGGPQAYEQYF
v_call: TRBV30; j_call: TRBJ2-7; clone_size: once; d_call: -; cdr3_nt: TGTGCCTCCAGACATACAGGGTTTTACGAGCAGTACTTC; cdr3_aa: CASRHTGFYEQYF